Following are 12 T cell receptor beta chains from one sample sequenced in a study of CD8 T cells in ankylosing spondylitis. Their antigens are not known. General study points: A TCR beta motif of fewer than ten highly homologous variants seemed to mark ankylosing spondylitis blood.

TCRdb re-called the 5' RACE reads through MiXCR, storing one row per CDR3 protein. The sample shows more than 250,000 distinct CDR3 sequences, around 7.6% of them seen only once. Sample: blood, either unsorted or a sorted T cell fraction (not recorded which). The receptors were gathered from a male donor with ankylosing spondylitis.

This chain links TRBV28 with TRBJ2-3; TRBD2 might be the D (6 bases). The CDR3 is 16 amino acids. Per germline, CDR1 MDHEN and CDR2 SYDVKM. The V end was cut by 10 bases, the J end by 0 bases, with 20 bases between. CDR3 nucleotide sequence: TGTGCCACCTCCCCCGCTAGCGCCCAGAGCACAGATACGCAGTATTTT. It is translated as CATSPASAQSTDTQYF.

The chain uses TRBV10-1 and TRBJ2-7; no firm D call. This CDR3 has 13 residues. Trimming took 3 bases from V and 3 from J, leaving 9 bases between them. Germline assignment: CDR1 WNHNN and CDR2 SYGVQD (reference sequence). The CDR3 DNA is TGCGCCAGCAGTGAAGGGCATGGCTACGAGCAGTACTTC. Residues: CASSEGHGYEQYF.

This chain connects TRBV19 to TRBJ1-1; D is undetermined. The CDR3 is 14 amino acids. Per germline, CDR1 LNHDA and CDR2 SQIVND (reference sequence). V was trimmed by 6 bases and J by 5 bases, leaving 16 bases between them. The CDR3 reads CASRDHGGWTEAFF. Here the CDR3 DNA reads TGTGCCAGTAGGGACCACGGTGGTTGGACTGAAGCTTTCTTT.

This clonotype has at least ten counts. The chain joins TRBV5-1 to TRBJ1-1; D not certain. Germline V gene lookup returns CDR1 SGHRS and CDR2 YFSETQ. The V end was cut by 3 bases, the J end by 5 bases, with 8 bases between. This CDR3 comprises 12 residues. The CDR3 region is CASSSDGTEAFF. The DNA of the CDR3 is TGCGCCAGCAGCTCCGATGGGACTGAAGCTTTCTTT.

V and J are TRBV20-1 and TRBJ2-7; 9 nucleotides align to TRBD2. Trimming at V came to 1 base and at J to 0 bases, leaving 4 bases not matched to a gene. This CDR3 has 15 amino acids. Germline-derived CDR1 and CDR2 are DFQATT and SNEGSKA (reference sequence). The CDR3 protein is CSARATLAGSYEQYF. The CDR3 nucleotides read TGCAGTGCTAGAGCCACACTAGCGGGCTCCTACGAGCAGTACTTC.

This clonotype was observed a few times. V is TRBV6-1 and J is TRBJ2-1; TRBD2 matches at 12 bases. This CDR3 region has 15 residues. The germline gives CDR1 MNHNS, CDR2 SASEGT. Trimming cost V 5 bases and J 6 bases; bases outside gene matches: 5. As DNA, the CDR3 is TGTGCCAGCAGTAGACTAGCGGGAGCCCTCAATGAGCAGTTCTTC. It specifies CASSRLAGALNEQFF.

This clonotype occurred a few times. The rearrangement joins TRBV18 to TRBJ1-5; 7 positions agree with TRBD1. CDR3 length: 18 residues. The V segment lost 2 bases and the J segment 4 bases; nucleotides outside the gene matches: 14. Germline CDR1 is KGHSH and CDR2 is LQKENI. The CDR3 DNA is TGTGCCAGCTCACCAGCTTCTCGGACAGGCGCCCTAAATCAGCCCCAGCATTTT. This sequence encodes CASSPASRTGALNQPQHF. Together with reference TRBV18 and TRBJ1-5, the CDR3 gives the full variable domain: NAGVMQNPRHLVRRRGQEARLRCSPMKGHSHVYWYRQLPEEGLKFMVYLQKENIIDESGMPKERFSAEFPKEGPSILRIQQVVRGDSAAYFCASSPASRTGALNQPQHFGDGTRLSIL.

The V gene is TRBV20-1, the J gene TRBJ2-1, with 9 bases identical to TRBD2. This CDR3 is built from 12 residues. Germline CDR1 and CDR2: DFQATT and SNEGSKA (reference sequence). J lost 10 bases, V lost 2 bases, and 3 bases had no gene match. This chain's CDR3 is CSARLAGREQFF. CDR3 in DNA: TGCAGTGCTAGACTAGCGGGACGGGAGCAGTTCTTC.

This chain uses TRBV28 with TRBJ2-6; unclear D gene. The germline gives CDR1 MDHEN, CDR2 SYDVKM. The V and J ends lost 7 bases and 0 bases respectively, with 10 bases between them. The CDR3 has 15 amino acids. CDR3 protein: CASKKQSSGANVLTF. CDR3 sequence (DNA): TGTGCCAGCAAAAAACAGAGCTCTGGGGCCAACGTCCTGACTTTC.

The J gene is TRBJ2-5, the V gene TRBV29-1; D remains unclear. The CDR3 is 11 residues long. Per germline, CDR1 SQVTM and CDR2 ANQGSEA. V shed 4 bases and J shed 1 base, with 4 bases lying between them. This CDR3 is CSVVLQETQYF. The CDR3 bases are TGCAGCGTTGTCCTCCAAGAGACCCAGTACTTC. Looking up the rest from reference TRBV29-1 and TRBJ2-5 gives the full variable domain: SAVISQKPSRDICQRGTSLTIQCQVDSQVTMMFWYRQQPGQSLTLIATANQGSEATYESGFVIDKFPISRPNLTFSTLTVSNMSPEDSSIYLCSVVLQETQYFGPGTRLLVL.

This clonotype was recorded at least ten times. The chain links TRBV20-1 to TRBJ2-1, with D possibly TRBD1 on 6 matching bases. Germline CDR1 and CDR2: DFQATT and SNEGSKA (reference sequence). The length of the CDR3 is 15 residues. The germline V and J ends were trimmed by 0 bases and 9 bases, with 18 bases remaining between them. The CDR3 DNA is TGCAGTGCTAGAGATAGAACATCCCCCAGGGGTGAGCAGTTCTTC. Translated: CSARDRTSPRGEQFF.

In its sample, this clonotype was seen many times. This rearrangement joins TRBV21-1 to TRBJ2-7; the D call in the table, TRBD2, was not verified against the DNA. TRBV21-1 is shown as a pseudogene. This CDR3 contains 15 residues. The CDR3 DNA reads TGTGCCAGCAGCACCGGCGGGACTCCATTGGGCGAGCAGTACTTC. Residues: CASSTGGTPLGEQYF.